Given below is one T cell receptor (beta chain) in context. The antigen is unknown. This entry belongs to a study of Tregs in tolerant kidney transplant recipients. Whole-study results and caveats: This study did not directly address biological reproducibility.

Sequencing used immunoSEQ multiplex PCR; TCRdb keeps in-frame clones, though not all of them. The sample includes about 83,000 clones, more than 95% of them seen just once. The germline V gene encodes CDR1 SGHNT and CDR2 YENEEA. The CDR3 loop spans 16 amino acids. Trimming cost V 5 bases and J 2 bases; bases outside gene matches: 9. The material sequenced was CD4+ T cells from blood, taken before the transplant. This sequence was found in a human donor who received a combined kidney and bone marrow transplant. The V gene is TRBV11-3, the J gene TRBJ2-4; 7 nucleotides align to TRBD1. The DNA of the CDR3 is TGTGCCAGCAGCCCTAGGGGGCGATACACCAAAAACATTCAGTACTTC. Protein product: CASSPRGRYTKNIQYF.